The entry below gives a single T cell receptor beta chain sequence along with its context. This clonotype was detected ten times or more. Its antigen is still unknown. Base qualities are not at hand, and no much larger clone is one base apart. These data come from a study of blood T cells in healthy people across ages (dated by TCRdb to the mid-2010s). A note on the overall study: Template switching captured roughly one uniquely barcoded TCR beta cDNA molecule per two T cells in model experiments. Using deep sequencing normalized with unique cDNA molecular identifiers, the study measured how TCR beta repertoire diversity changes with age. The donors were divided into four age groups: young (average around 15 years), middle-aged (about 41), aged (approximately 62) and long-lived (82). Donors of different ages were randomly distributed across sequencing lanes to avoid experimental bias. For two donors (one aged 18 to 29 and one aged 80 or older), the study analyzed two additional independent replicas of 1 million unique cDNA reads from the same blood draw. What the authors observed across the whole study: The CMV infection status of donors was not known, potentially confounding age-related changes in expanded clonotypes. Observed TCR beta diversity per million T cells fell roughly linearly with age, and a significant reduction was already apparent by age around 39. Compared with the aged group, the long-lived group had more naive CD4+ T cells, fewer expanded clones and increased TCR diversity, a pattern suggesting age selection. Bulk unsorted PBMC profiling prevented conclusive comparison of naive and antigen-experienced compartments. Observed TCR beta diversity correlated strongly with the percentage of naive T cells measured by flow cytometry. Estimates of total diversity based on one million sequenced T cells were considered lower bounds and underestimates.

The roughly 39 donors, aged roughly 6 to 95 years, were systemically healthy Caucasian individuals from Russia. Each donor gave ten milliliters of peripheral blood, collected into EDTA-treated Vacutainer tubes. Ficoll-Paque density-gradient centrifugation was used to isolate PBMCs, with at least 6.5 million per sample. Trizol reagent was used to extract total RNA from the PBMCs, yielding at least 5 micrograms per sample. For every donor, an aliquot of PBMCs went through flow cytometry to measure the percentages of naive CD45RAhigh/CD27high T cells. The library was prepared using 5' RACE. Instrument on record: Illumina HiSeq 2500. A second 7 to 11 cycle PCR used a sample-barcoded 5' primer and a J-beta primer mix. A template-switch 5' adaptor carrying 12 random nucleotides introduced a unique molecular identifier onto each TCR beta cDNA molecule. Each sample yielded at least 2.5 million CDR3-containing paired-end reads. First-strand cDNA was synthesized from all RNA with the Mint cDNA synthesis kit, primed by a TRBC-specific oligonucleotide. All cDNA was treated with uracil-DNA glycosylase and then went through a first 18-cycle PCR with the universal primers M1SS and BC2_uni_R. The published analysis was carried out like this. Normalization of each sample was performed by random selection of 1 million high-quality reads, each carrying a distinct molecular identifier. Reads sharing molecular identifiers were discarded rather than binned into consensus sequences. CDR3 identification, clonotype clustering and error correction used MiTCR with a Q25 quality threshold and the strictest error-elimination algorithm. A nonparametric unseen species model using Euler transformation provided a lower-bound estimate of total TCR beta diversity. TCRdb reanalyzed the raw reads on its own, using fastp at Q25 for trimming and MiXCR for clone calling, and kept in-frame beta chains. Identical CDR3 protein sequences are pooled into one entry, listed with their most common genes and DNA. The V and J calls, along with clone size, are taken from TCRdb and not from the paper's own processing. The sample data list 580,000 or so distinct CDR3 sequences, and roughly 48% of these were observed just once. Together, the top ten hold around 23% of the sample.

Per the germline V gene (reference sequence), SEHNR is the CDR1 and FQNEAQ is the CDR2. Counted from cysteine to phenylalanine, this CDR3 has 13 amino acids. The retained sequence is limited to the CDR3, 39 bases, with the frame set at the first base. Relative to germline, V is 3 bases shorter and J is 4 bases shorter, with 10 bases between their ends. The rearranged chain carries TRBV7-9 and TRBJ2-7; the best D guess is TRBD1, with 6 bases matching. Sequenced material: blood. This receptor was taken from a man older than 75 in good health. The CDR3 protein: CASSLTGVYEQYF. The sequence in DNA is TGTGCCAGCAGCTTGACAGGAGTTTACGAGCAGTACTTC.